The T cell receptor beta chain described here comes from a study of cytomegalovirus exposure and HLA in healthy donors (dated by TCRdb to 2016 to 2017). For context, the study as a whole: In an earlier analysis of approximately 640 of the donors, about 270 Gb of sequence data and 117 million unique TCR beta sequences from roughly 200 million T cells were reported. Alongside the repertoire data, information on donor age, sex, ethnicity and CMV serostatus was compiled. To predict cytomegalovirus infection status, the study combined high-throughput TCR immunosequencing, statistical association of individual TCRs with disease status, and machine learning. In addition to the first cohort of 650 to 750 subjects, a separate validation cohort of 130 or so different subjects was used. To study patterns of TCR occurrence, a later analysis re-analyzed previously published TCR beta repertoires from 600 to 750 donors and added high-resolution HLA genotyping. Among 300 to 500 genotyped donors of the cohort, an average of around 250,000 unique TCR beta nucleotide sequences was sequenced per donor, of which 15% to 20% were non-productive. The study aimed to test whether signatures of past pathogen exposure could be identified by cataloging public T cell receptors. An early release covering roughly 600 HLA-typed donors comprised about 320 gigabases of sequencing data and around 80 million unique TCR sequences. In a later genetic analysis, genome-wide SNP genotypes for about three fifths of the roughly 670 donors were used, and that subset was treated as a discovery cohort. The study used immunosequencing to profile the T cell repertoires of around 600 subjects and linked those repertoires to cytomegalovirus serostatus. Typing coverage varied by locus: roughly 620-640 donors for A, B, C, DRB1 and DQB1; roughly 500 for DQA1; more than 600 for DPA1; 450 to 480 for DPB1. The later analysis used no new phenotypic data to find candidate immune exposures, relying instead on TCR beta sequences and their occurrence across donors. Every discovery cohort repertoire had been produced on one sequencing platform. Among the roughly 390 genotyped donors, approximately 76% belonged to the genetic ancestry cluster associated with self-reported Caucasian donors. An earlier analysis of several hundred of the donors used high-throughput TCR beta sequencing to judge whether each TCR beta V gene segment behaved as functional or pseudogenic. Because of strong linkage in the cohort, roughly five DR-DQ haplotypes were treated as single units for association and clustering. HLA typing covered class I and class II loci at four-digit resolution.

The library was generated by the immunoSEQ multiplex PCR assay. The multiplex PCR relied on a mix of 60 forward primers for TCR Vbeta segments and 13 reverse primers for TCR Jbeta segments. The CDR3 region of rearranged TCR beta genes was amplified from genomic DNA by a multiplex PCR assay. The amplified TCR beta libraries were sequenced on the Illumina HiSeq System as 87-base-pair reads. The paper's data handling went like this. Across the 500 to 850 repertoires, a later analysis counted 60 million to 90 million unique TCR beta chains, 9.5 million to 12 million of which were shared by at least two donors. To remove PCR and sequencing errors, raw reads were error-corrected and collapsed into unique sequences using a nearest-neighbor algorithm that merged closely related sequences. CDR3 sequences were aligned to IMGT reference sequences to assign V, D and J gene segments. For a sequence to be retained, a match of at least six nucleotides was required to both a V gene segment and a J gene segment. Rearrangements were called productive when the CDR3 lacked stop codons and stayed in frame with V and J; all others were non-productive. CDR3 was defined by IMGT convention, running from the second conserved V-encoded cysteine to the conserved J-encoded phenylalanine. Sequences without an unambiguous match to a single V gene segment were excluded from the earlier analysis of over 500 of the donors. In an earlier analysis of more than 500 of the donors, a V segment was called functional when productive rearrangements were above 56.7%, and segregating when the standard deviation between donors exceeded 5%. A statistical classification framework was built for diagnosing cytomegalovirus status from the catalog of TCR beta chain sequences. In a later analysis, V and J genes were assigned by comparing TCR nucleotide sequences against IMGT/GENE-DB human TR gene sequences. Using the TCRdist pipeline, a later analysis assigned CDR3 sequences along with most-parsimonious VDJ recombination scenarios. A later analysis defined each TCR beta chain by its CDR3 amino acid sequence plus V-gene family, and excluded reads lacking a unique V-gene family. To address suspected cross-contamination and a sequencing artifact, a later analysis removed 592 highly shared, low-generation-probability nucleotide sequences. In a later analysis, a clonal expansion index for each public chain was calculated from normalized within-repertoire ranks of inferred template counts. In a later analysis, generation probabilities were computed with a VDJ recombination model fitted to out-of-frame rearrangements, and the resulting probabilities were checked against IGoR. In a later analysis, hypergeometric tests were used to score TCR-TCR, TCR-HLA and TCR-CMV co-occurrence, with a repertoire-size bias correction applied to TCR pairs. To estimate false discovery rates, a later analysis permuted the HLA or CMV assignments 20 times. A later analysis grouped co-occurring TCRs with DBSCAN, adding TCRdist sequence similarity when clustering within HLA-allele-positive subsets. Repertoires with fewer than 30,000 or more than 120,000 public chains, plus five repertoires with anomalous nucleotide sharing, were excluded from co-occurrence clustering. TCRdb mirrors the immuneACCESS table, restricted to in-frame sequences. Some clones are absent from its copies; in checked studies, under half trace to an unresolved V gene, and the reason for the others is unknown. The V and J calls and clone size are taken from that table; D and trimming were inferred from the DNA. The sample profile shows around 130,000 clones; under 85% of them were found once. The top ten clones comprise 4.5% to 6% of the sample.

On the study overall, not on this receptor specifically: In a later analysis, several top co-occurrence clusters were reported to appear linked to parvovirus B19, influenza, CMV and Epstein-Barr virus. Immune exposure information for the cohort was limited to CMV serostatus. A later genetic analysis reported fewer N-insertions in productive TCRs among donors in an Asian-associated ancestry cluster than the roughly 700-donor mean. In a later analysis, the rate of TCR association differed among HLA loci, with DRB1 alleles having the most associated TCRs and HLA-C alleles having the fewest. Linkage disequilibrium might explain the correlated functional status among segregating V segments, but an unknown experimental factor could not be excluded. A total of around 150 TCR beta chains were listed by the study as associated with cytomegalovirus. Only TCR beta chains were sequenced in this cohort, and the absence of alpha or paired-chain data limited detectable features. Most TCR sequences were seen in very few donors, while some public TCRs were found in many individuals. A further reported finding was that TCR beta sequences accurately predicted the HLA-A and HLA-B alleles for most subjects in the first cohort. HLA typing was unavailable for some donors at each locus, so association tests used only the typed subset. In a later genetic analysis, a missense DCLRE1C variant was associated with V-gene and J-gene trimming of TCR beta chains, and the association was replicated in an independent cohort. The 87-base-pair reads could not distinguish some IMGT-functional V segments, including TRBV6-2 and TRBV6-3, so those segments were excluded. Because counts were too low, under 20 rarely observed V segments, including chromosome 9 orphons, were left out of the earlier analysis of some 600 of the donors. In an earlier analysis of 587 of the donors, most TCR beta V segments appeared in productive rearrangements about 87% or about 30% of the time, broadly matching IMGT annotations. According to the authors, the approach could potentially be generalized to other disease states and immunological phenotypes. A later analysis found that most CMV-associated TCR beta chains appeared HLA-restricted, with HLA associations seemingly driven largely by CMV exposure. A later analysis associated about 18,000 TCR beta sequences with specific HLA alleles at a false discovery rate of 0.05. Cytomegalovirus status was reported to be diagnosed by the classifier with high specificity and sensitivity in both the original and validation cohorts. A cluster of highly shared sequence variants was judged likely to be a technical artifact of the sequencing pipeline. In vitro tests confirmed that three of the cytomegalovirus-associated TCR beta chains recognize cytomegalovirus antigens. Assigning TCR associations to individual alleles was difficult when HLA alleles, especially DR and DQ, strongly co-occurred. The presence/absence analyses assumed that sequencing depth was roughly uniform across donors, and that assumption may not be true. A later analysis found that HLA-associated TCR beta chains were more clonally expanded and had lower generation probabilities than equally common non-associated chains.

In the case of this clone: The specificity of this receptor is unknown. No per-base quality is available; no much larger clone lies one base away.

Per the germline V gene, SGHDT is the CDR1 and YYEEEE is the CDR2. Trimming accounts for 3 bases at V and 2 bases at J, while the number of junction bases matched to no gene is 7. The CDR3, cysteine through phenylalanine, is 16 amino acids long. The read is trimmed to its CDR3 DNA, 48 bases read in frame from base 1. In total, fewer than 750 healthy bone marrow donors made up the cohort. At the time of sampling, every cohort member was nominally healthy, though immune exposures that went unrecorded were likely present. The donor was CMV seropositive and belonged to the group of over 250 seropositive cohort members. A peripheral blood sample was provided by each donor, and peripheral blood mononuclear cells were used for TCR beta sequencing. The Qiagen DNeasy Blood Extraction Kit was used to extract genomic DNA from the blood cell samples.

The sequence is built from TRBV5-6 and TRBJ2-5, with 10 bases matching TRBD2. Sequencing was carried out using PBMCs. The source is a young man in good health and CMV-seropositive. The sequence in DNA is TGTGCCAGCAGCTCACCACCTAGCGGGAGACAAGAGACCCAGTACTTC. The encoded protein is CASSSPPSGRQETQYF.